This T cell receptor (beta chain) was recovered during a study of identical twins. This CDR3 spans 13 amino acids. The V gene's germline CDR1 is SQVTM and CDR2 ANQGSEA. Deletions cut 2 bases from V and 1 base from J, with 8 bases between. One entry per CDR3 protein, called by TCRdb with MiXCR from the 5' RACE reads. The table has approximately 630,000 distinct CDR3 sequences, 7% to 7.5% seen once. This clonotype has only a few counts. This sample also belongs to another study, concerning yellow fever vaccine responses in identical twins.

Sequencing was performed on PBMCs. The chain links TRBV29-1 to TRBJ1-1; D gene uncertain. This receptor was identified in a woman younger than 35 in good health. The CDR3 spells CSVEMGRNTEAFF. The CDR3 bases are TGCAGCGTTGAAATGGGGAGGAACACTGAAGCTTTCTTT.